This T cell receptor beta chain was profiled in a study of blood T cell repertoires in COVID-19. About the research overall: Samples representing acute and convalescent COVID-19 were sourced from the United States, Italy and Spain.

CDR1 and CDR2 from the germline V gene are SGHRS and YFSETQ. Germline trimming cut 1 base from V and 3 bases from J; bases unmatched to any gene: 3. The CDR3 totals 15 residues. As originally analysed: Counts of nucleated cells, estimated from reference gene primer amplification, were obtained. Profiled with immunoSEQ multiplex PCR; TCRdb holds only in-frame clones, not every one. V and J calls and clone size come straight from that table; D and trimming were deduced from the DNA. Of about 10,000 clones listed, roughly 85% are singletons. This chain joins TRBV5-1 and TRBJ2-1; 8 bases map to TRBD2. Sequencing used peripheral blood. The TCR comes from a human donor in a cohort sampled during active COVID-19. The CDR3 DNA sequence: TGCGCCAGCAGCTTGTCGGGGGGGAGCTACAATGAGCAGTTCTTC. It translates to CASSLSGGSYNEQFF.